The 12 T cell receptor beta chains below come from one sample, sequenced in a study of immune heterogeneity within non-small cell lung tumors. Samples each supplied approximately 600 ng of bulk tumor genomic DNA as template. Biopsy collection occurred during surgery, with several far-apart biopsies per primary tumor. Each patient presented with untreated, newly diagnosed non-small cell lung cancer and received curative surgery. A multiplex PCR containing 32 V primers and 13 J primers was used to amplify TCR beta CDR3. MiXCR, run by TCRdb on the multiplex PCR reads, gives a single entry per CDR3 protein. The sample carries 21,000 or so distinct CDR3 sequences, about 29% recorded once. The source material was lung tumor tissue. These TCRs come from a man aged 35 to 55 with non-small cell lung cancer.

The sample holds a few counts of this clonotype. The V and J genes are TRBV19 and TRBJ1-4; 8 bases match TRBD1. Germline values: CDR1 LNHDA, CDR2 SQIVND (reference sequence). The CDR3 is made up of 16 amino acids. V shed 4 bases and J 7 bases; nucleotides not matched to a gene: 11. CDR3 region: CASSSFRGRSGEKLFF. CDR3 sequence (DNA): TGTGCCAGTAGTAGTTTCAGGGGGCGATCGGGTGAAAAACTGTTTTTT.

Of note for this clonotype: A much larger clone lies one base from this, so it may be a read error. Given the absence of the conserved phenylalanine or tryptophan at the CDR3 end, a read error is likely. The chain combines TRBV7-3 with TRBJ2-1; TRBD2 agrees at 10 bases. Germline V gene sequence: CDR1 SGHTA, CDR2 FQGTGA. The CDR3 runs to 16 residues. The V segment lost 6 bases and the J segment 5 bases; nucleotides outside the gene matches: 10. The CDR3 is CASSYQAGGPHNEQFL. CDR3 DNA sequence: TGTGCCAGCAGTTACCAAGCGGGAGGGCCCCACAATGAGCAGTTCCTC.

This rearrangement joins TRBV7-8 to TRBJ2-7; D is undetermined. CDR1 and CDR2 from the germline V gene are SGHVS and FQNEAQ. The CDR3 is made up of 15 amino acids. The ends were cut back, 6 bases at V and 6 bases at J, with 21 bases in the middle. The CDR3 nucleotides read TGTGCCAGCAGAGTAGACCCCTCCCGGATCGGCGAGCAGTACTTC. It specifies CASRVDPSRIGEQYF.

The CDR3 loop is CASSRGGIVYTGELFF. The DNA for the CDR3 is TGTGCCAGTAGTCGAGGGGGGATCGTGTACACCGGGGAGCTGTTTTTT. The chain carries TRBV19 and TRBJ2-2; perhaps D is TRBD1 or TRBD2 (6 bases each). Trimming stripped 5 bases from V and 3 bases from J, with 16 bases between. The V gene's germline CDR1 is LNHDA and CDR2 SQIVND (reference sequence). This CDR3 is 16 amino acids long. The full variable domain, completed using reference TRBV19 and TRBJ2-2, is DGGITQSPKYLFRKEGQNVTLSCEQNLNHDAMYWYRQDPGQGLRLIYYSQIVNDFQKGDIAEGYSVSREKKESFPLTVTSAQKNPTAFYLCASSRGGIVYTGELFFGEGSRLTVL.

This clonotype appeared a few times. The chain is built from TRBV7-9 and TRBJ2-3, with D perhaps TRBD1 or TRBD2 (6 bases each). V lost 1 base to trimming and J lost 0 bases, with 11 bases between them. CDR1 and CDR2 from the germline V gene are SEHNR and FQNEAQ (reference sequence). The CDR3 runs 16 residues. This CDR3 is CASSLDGGLSTDTQYF. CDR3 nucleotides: TGTGCCAGCAGCTTAGACGGGGGCCTAAGCACAGATACGCAGTATTTT.

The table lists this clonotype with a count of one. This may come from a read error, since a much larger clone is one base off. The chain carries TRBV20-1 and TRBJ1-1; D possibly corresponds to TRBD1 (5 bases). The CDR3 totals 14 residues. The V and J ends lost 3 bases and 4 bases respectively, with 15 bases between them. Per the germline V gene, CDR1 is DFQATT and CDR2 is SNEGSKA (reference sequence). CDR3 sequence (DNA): TGCAGTGCTAGTAGACTACAGGCCCCCACTGAAGCTTTCTTT. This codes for CSASRLQAPTEAFF.

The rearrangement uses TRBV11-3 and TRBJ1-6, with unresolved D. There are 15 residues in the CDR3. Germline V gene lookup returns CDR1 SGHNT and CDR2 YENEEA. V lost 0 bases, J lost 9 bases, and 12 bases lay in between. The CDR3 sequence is CASSLDHEPTSPLHF. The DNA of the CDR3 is TGTGCCAGCAGCTTAGATCACGAGCCTACTTCACCCCTCCACTTT. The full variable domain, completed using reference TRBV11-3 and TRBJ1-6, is EAGVVQSPRYKIIEKKQPVAFWCNPISGHNTLYWYLQNLGQGPELLIRYENEEAVDDSQLPKDRFSAERLKGVDSTLKIQPAELGDSAVYLCASSLDHEPTSPLHFGNGTRLTVT.

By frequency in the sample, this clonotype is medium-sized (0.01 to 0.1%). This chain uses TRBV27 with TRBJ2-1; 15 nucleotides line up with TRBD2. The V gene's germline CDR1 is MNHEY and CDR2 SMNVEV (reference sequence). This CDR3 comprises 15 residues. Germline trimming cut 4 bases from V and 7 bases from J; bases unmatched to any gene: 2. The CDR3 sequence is CASSWTSGRGNEQFF. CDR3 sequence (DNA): TGTGCCAGCAGTTGGACTAGCGGGAGGGGAAATGAGCAGTTCTTC.

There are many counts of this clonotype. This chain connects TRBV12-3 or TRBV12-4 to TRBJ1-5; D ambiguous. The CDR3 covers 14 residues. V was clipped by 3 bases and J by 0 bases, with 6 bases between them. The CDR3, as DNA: TGTGCCAGCAGTTTTAGTAATAGCAATCAGCCCCAGCATTTT. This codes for CASSFSNSNQPQHF.

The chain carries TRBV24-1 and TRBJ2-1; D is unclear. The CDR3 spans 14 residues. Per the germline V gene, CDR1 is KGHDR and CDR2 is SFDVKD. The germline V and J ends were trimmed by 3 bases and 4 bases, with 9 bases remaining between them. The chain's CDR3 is CATSDPDRYNEQFF. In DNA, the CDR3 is TGTGCCACCAGTGATCCCGACCGGTACAATGAGCAGTTCTTC.

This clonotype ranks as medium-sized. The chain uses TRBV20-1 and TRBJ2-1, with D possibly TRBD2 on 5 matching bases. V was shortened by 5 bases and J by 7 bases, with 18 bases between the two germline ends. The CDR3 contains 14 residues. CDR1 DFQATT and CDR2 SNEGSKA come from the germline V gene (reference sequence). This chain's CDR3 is CSAPVAGGKNEQFF. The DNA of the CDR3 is TGCAGTGCTCCAGTGGCGGGTGGGAAAAATGAGCAGTTCTTC.

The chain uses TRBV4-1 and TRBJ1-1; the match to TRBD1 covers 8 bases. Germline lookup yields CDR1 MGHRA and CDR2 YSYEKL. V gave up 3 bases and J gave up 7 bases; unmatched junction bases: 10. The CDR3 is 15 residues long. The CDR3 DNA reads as TGCGCCAGCAGCCAGCAGGGGGCCAGGGACAGTGAAGCTTTCTTT. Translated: CASSQQGARDSEAFF.